The 21 T cell receptor beta chains below come from one sample, sequenced in a study of cytomegalovirus exposure and HLA in healthy donors. Primers: 60 Vbeta forward and 13 Jbeta reverse. Sequencing was performed with immunoSEQ multiplex PCR; in TCRdb, only in-frame clones are kept and a portion is missing. The sample includes under 150,000 clones, 82% of them seen just once. Sequencing input: PBMCs. All receptors derive from a male donor in good health and CMV-seronegative.

The chain is built from TRBV11-2 and TRBJ2-7, with D possibly being TRBD1 (5 bases). The CDR3 runs to 14 residues. Per germline, CDR1 SGHAT and CDR2 FQNNGV. The V end lost 4 bases, the J end lost 9 bases, and 19 bases lay between the germline ends. CDR3 DNA sequence: TGTGCCAGCAGCTCCCTCATGGGGCGTATAGCGCAGTACTTC. It specifies CASSSLMGRIAQYF.

The rearrangement uses TRBV29-1 and TRBJ2-7, with 7 bases fitting TRBD1. The CDR3 is 16 residues long. V was pared by 1 base and J by 10 bases, with 19 bases of the junction left unmatched. Looked up from germline, CDR1 is SQVTM and CDR2 is ANQGSEA. The CDR3 sequence: CSVEGWETGPSRGQYF. The CDR3 region has the DNA TGCAGCGTTGAAGGTTGGGAGACAGGGCCCTCTCGGGGACAGTACTTC.

The chain is built from TRBV27 and TRBJ1-1; D not certain. Per the germline V gene, CDR1 is MNHEY and CDR2 is SMNVEV (reference sequence). This CDR3 has 14 amino acids. V shed 3 bases and J shed 1 base, with 9 bases lying between them. For the CDR3, the DNA is TGTGCCAGCAGTTTTTATCCGGGGAACACTGAAGCTTTCTTT. Translating it yields CASSFYPGNTEAFF.

A few counts support this clone. The sample holds other DNA sequences that translate to the same CDR3. This sequence joins TRBV18 and TRBJ1-1; TRBD1 aligns across 7 bases. CDR3 length equals 14 residues. The trim removed 6 bases at V and 4 bases at J, leaving 8 bases unmatched. Germline assignment: CDR1 KGHSH and CDR2 LQKENI. The CDR3: CASSPSAGGTEAFF. DNA for the CDR3: TGTGCCAGCTCCCCGTCTGCAGGGGGCACTGAAGCTTTCTTT.

Of note for this clone: This sample also contains other DNA sequences that code for the same CDR3. The chain recombines TRBV5-1 with TRBJ2-5, with 9 bases lining up with TRBD2. The CDR3 covers 14 residues. Germline V CDR1 and CDR2: SGHRS, YFSETQ. The V gene end was trimmed by 3 bases and the J gene end by 4 bases; junction bases not matched to a gene: 4. CDR3 nucleotides: TGCGCCAGCAGCTCGGGACTAGCCGGAGAGACCCAGTACTTC. This encodes CASSSGLAGETQYF.

This clone is a singleton in its sample. The gene calls are TRBV29-1 and TRBJ1-6; the match to TRBD1 covers 7 bases. The CDR3 contains 13 residues. Germline CDR1 SQVTM, CDR2 ANQGSEA. V lost 6 bases, J lost 9 bases, and 8 bases stayed unmatched. The CDR3 spells CSVGDRDASPLHF. The CDR3 nucleotides are TGCAGCGTCGGGGACAGAGACGCTTCACCCCTCCACTTT.

V gene TRBV28 combines with J gene TRBJ1-1, with 7 nucleotides matching TRBD1. V shed 6 bases and J 0 bases; nucleotides not matched to a gene: 7. CDR1 and CDR2 (germline): MDHEN, SYDVKM. The CDR3 contains 15 residues. CDR3 region: CASSLRDSMNTEAFF. The CDR3 DNA reads TGTGCCAGCAGCTTAAGGGACAGCATGAACACTGAAGCTTTCTTT.

V is TRBV7-2 and J is TRBJ2-5, with D perhaps matching TRBD2 (5 bases). V was trimmed by 3 bases and J by 5 bases, leaving 16 bases between them. Germline V CDR1 and CDR2: SGHTA, FQGNSA. The CDR3 is made up of 15 amino acids. The CDR3 here is CASSFPASAGETQYF. The CDR3 DNA reads TGTGCCAGCAGCTTCCCGGCCTCGGCGGGCGAGACCCAGTACTTC.

This sequence joins TRBV7-2 and TRBJ2-1; TRBD2 matches at 9 bases. V dropped 4 bases and J dropped 10; count of bases not matched to a gene: 14. This CDR3 region has 16 residues. Germline-derived CDR1 and CDR2 are SGHTA and FQGNSA. The CDR3 DNA is TGTGCCAGCAGCTCATCCGGGACTAGCCTGCCGGAGGAGCAGTTCTTC. This sequence encodes CASSSSGTSLPEEQFF.

This clone was seen a handful of times. The CDR3 DNA follows: TGTGCCAGCAGCCAAGGGGGGGGGTACCAAGAGACCCAGTACTTC. Translating it yields CASSQGGGYQETQYF. The chain has TRBV5-4 and TRBJ2-5, with D tentatively TRBD2 (7 bases). The ends were cut back, 4 bases at V and 0 bases at J, with 13 bases in the middle. The germline V gene encodes CDR1 SGHNT and CDR2 YYREEE (reference sequence). CDR3 length equals 15 residues.

V is TRBV11-2 and J is TRBJ1-1, with a weak D call TRBD1 (6 bases). Per the germline V gene, CDR1 is SGHAT and CDR2 is FQNNGV. There are 13 residues in the CDR3. The V end lost 11 bases, the J end lost 1 base, and 14 bases lay between the germline ends. The CDR3 here is CAGKTGANTEAFF. In DNA, the CDR3 is TGTGCCGGAAAGACAGGTGCGAACACTGAAGCTTTCTTT.

The V gene is TRBV6-5, the J gene TRBJ2-2, with 7 bases that match TRBD1. There are 14 residues in the CDR3. The V gene end was trimmed by 5 bases and the J gene end by 7 bases; junction bases not matched to a gene: 7. The germline gives CDR1 MNHEY, CDR2 SVGAGI. CDR3 DNA: TGTGCCAGCAGTGGCACAGGGGCGAACGGGGAGCTGTTTTTT. It translates to CASSGTGANGELFF.

The chain has TRBV28 and TRBJ1-2; D remains unclear. CDR1 is MDHEN, CDR2 SYDVKM, per germline. This CDR3 comprises 13 residues. Between the trimmed V and J ends, which lost 4 bases and 4 bases, there was a span of 10 bases. The CDR3: CASSSGRSYGYTF. The CDR3 nucleotides are TGTGCCAGCAGTTCAGGCAGAAGCTATGGCTACACCTTC.

V usage is TRBV4-1 and J usage is TRBJ1-5, with D possibly matching TRBD1 (5 bases). The germline V gene has CDR1 MGHRA and CDR2 YSYEKL. The CDR3 runs 12 residues. Deletions cut 0 bases from V and 9 bases from J, with 6 bases between. The CDR3 reads CASSQERGPQHF. The CDR3 region has the DNA TGCGCCAGCAGCCAAGAAAGGGGGCCCCAGCATTTT.

The chain links TRBV7-2 to TRBJ1-2; D ambiguous. CDR1 is SGHTA, CDR2 FQGNSA, per germline. The V and J ends lost 1 base and 4 bases respectively, with 7 bases between them. The CDR3 has 13 amino acids. CDR3 residues: CASSLDQSYGYTF. As DNA, the CDR3 is TGTGCCAGCAGCTTAGATCAGTCCTATGGCTACACCTTC. Looking up the rest from reference TRBV7-2 and TRBJ1-2 gives the full variable domain: GAGVSQSPSNKVTEKGKDVELRCDPISGHTALYWYRQSLGQGLEFLIYFQGNSAPDKSGLPSDRFSAERTGGSVSTLTIQRTQQEDSAVYLCASSLDQSYGYTFGSGTRLTVV.

V usage is TRBV29-1 and J usage is TRBJ2-7; 8 bases are a match to TRBD2. V shed 6 bases and J 6 bases; nucleotides not matched to a gene: 10. Germline CDR1 and CDR2: SQVTM and ANQGSEA. The CDR3 is 13 amino acids. The CDR3: CSVSGTRGSEQYF. CDR3 coding DNA: TGCAGCGTATCCGGGACTAGAGGCTCCGAGCAGTACTTC.

The chain joins TRBV11-2 to TRBJ2-5, with D possibly matching TRBD2 (5 bases). Germline V gene lookup returns CDR1 SGHAT and CDR2 FQNNGV. Trimming cost V 5 bases and J 2 bases, with 15 bases left between them. The CDR3 consists of 15 residues. The DNA of the CDR3 is TGTGCCAGCAGCAAAGTAGGAGGAGAACAAGAGACCCAGTACTTC. It is translated as CASSKVGGEQETQYF.

This sequence joins TRBV9 and TRBJ2-5, with D possibly being TRBD2 (5 bases). Judging by the DNA end, TRBJ2-7 fits better; the J call may be wrong. The CDR3 sequence is 14 residues long. The germline V gene encodes CDR1 SGDLS and CDR2 YYNGEE. The DNA of the CDR3 is TGTGCCAGCAGCGTAGGAGCGGCCTACTACGAGCAGTACTTC. Its protein is CASSVGAAYYEQYF.

V usage is TRBV30 and J usage is TRBJ2-7; no firm D call. Trimming pared 2 bases from V and 3 bases from J, leaving 5 bases between. The CDR3 runs to 11 residues. Germline CDR1 and CDR2: GTSNPN and SVGIG (reference sequence). In DNA, the CDR3 is TGTGCCTGGAGTCCTAGCTACGAGCAGTACTTC. Translated, it gives CAWSPSYEQYF. The whole variable domain, remainder taken from reference TRBV30 and TRBJ2-7, is SQTIHQWPATLVQPVGSPLSLECTVEGTSNPNLYWYRQAAGRGLQLLFYSVGIGQISSEVPQNLSASRPQDRQFILSSKKLLLSDSGFYLCAWSPSYEQYFGPGTRLTVT.

This sequence joins TRBV29-1 and TRBJ1-2, with no clear D. CDR3 length: 12 residues. V was clipped by 7 bases and J by 5 bases, with 14 bases between them. Germline CDR1 is SQVTM and CDR2 is ANQGSEA. Written as DNA, the CDR3 is TGCAGCGGGTTTGGGCGACCGTATGGCTACACCTTC. Encoded protein: CSGFGRPYGYTF.

The chain has TRBV6-5 and TRBJ2-7, with no clear D. Trimming cost V 2 bases and J 0 bases, with 8 bases left between them. Germline CDR1 reads MNHEY; CDR2 reads SVGAGI. This CDR3 is built from 14 residues. In DNA form, the CDR3 reads TGTGCCAGCAGTTACACGGAGCGCTCCTACGAGCAGTACTTC. Its protein is CASSYTERSYEQYF.